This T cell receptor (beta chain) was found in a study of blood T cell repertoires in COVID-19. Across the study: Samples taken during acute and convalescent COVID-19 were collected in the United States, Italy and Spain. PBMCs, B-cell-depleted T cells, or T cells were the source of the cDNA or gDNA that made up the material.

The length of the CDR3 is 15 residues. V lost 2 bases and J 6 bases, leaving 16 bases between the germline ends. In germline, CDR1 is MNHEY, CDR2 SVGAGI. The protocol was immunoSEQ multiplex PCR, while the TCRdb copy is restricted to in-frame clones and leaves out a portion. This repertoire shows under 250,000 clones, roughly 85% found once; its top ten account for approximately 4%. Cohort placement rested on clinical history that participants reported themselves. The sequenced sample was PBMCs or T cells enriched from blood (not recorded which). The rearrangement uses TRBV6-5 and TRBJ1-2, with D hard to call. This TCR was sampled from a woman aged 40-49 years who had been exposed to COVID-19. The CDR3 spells CASSYSGREQHGYTF. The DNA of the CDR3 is TGTGCCAGCAGTTACAGCGGGAGGGAGCAACATGGCTACACCTTC.